This T cell receptor beta chain was sequenced in a study of regulatory T cells in long-lasting Graves disease. Deletions cut 3 bases from V and 2 bases from J, with 14 bases between. The length of the CDR3 is 15 residues. Germline CDR1 SGHRS, CDR2 YFSETQ. A note on this clonotype: Its antigen is unknown.

Study conclusions and caveats: Gene preferences differed: TRBV28, TRBJ1-2, TRBJ2-5 in persistent cases.

The authors built TCR beta libraries using iRepertoire HTBI primers and Arm-PCR of CDR3 regions. TCRdb used MiXCR to reprocess the multiplex PCR reads, holding one entry per CDR3 protein. This table has 500,000 to 800,000 distinct CDR3 sequences, 25% to 30% appearing once. Time point described: persistent/refractory GD, antithyroid drugs over 5 years with positive TRAb. Following extraction of RNA from PBMCs, that RNA was used to make the TCR library. Into tubes containing EDTA, about 9.6 milliliters of peripheral blood were drawn. The V call is TRBV5-1, the J call TRBJ2-5; D call uncertain. The sequence derives from a female donor with Graves disease. Sequencing was performed on peripheral blood mononuclear cells (PBMCs), taken when the disease was refractory, from a patient treated with antithyroid drugs. The CDR3 DNA reads TGCGCCAGCAGCTCCCAGGCTCGCCAACAAGAGACCCAGTACTTC. Its translation: CASSSQARQQETQYF.